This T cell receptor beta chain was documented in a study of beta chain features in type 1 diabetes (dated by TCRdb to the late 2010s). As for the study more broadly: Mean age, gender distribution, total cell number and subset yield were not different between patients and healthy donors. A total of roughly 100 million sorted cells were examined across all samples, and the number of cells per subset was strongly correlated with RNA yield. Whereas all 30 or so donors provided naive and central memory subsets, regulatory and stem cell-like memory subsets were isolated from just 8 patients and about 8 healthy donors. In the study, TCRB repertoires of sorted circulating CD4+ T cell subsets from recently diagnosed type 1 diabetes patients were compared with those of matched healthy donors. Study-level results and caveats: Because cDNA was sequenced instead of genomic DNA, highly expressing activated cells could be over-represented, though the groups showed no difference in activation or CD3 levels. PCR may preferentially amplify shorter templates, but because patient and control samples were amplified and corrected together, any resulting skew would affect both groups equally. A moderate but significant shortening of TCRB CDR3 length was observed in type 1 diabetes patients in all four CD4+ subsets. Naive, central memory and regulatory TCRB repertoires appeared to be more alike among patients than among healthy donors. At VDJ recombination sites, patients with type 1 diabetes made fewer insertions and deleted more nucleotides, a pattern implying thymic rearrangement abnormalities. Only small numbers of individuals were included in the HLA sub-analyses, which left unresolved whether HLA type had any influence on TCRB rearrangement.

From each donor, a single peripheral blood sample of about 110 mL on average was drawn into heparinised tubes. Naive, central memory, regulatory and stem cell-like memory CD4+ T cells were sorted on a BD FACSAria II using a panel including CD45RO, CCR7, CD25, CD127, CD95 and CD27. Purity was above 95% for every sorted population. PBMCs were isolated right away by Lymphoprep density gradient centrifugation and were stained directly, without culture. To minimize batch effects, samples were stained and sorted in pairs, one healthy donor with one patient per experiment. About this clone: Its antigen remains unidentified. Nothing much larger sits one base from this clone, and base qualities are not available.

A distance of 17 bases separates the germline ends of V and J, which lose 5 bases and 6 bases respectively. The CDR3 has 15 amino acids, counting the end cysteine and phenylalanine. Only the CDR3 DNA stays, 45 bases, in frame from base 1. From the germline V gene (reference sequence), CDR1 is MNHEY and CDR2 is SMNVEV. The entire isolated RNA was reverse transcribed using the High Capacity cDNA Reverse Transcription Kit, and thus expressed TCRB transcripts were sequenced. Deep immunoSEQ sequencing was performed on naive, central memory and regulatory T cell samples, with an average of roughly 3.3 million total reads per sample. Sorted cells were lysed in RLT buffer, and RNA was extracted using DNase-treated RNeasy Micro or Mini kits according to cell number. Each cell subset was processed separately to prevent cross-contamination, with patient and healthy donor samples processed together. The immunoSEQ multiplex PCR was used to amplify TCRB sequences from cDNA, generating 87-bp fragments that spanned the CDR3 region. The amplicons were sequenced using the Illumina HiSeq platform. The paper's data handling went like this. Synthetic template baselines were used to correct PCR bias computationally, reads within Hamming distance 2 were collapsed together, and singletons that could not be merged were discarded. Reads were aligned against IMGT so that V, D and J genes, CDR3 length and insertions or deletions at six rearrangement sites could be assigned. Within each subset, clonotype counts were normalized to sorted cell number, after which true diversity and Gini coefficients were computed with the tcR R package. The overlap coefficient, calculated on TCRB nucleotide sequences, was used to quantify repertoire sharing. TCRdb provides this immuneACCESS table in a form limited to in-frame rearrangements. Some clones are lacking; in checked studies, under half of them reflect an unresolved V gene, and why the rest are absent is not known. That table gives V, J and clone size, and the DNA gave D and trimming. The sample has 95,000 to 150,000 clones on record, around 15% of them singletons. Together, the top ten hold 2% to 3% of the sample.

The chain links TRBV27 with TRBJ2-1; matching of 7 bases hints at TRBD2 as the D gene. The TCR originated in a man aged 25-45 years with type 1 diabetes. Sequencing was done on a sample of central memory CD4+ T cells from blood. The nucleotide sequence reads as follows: TGTGCCAGCAGTCGGGGAGGGGGTTACGGCAATGAGCAGTTCTTC. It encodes CASSRGGGYGNEQFF.